The 10 T cell receptor beta chains reported below all come from one sample, sequenced in a study of chemoradiotherapy in HPV16-positive cancers. Profiling relied on immunoSEQ multiplex PCR, and the TCRdb table lists in-frame clones only, not all of them. The sample has 5,000 to 8,000 clones, over 75% seen once; the top ten hold more than 1.5%. Sequencing was performed on blood, taken from a patient who underwent chemoradiotherapy. All receptors derive from a human donor with HPV-associated anogenital cancer.

The rearrangement uses TRBV5-5 and TRBJ2-5; 9 nucleotides line up with TRBD2. The CDR3 is made up of 16 amino acids. Per the germline V gene, CDR1 is SGHKS and CDR2 is YYEKEE (reference sequence). V lost 1 base to trimming and J lost 1 base; unmatched junction nucleotides: 5. CDR3 amino acids: CASSLTPSGIQETQYF. The CDR3, as DNA: TGTGCCAGCAGCTTGACGCCTAGCGGGATCCAAGAGACCCAGTACTTC.

The CDR3 loop is CATRGLAGAQETQYF. The CDR3 region has the DNA TGTGCCACCAGGGGACTAGCGGGAGCGCAAGAGACCCAGTACTTC. The chain employs TRBV10-3 and TRBJ2-5, with 14 positions matching TRBD2. Trimming removed 10 bases from V and 2 bases from J; junction bases left unmatched: 6. Germline V gene sequence: CDR1 ENHRY, CDR2 SYGVKD. There are 15 residues in the CDR3.

A single count supports this clone. J is TRBJ1-2 and V is TRBV27; D not resolved. Germline values: CDR1 MNHEY, CDR2 SMNVEV (reference sequence). V lost 6 bases and J lost 8, with 19 bases in between. The CDR3 is 14 amino acids. In DNA, the CDR3 is TGTGCCAGCAGCTCTAACGGCCTTATGCGAGGCTACACCTTC. Protein: CASSSNGLMRGYTF.

The rearrangement links TRBV2 to TRBJ1-1; the D is unclear. Germline V lookup: CDR1 SNHLY, CDR2 FYNNEI. CDR3 size: 12 residues. V dropped 6 bases and J dropped 7 bases, with 12 bases sitting between them. CDR3 region: CASRKKGIEAFF. The DNA of the CDR3 is TGTGCCAGCAGGAAAAAGGGCATTGAAGCTTTCTTT.

This clone has just a few counts. The rearrangement links TRBV2 to TRBJ1-5; TRBD1 matches 7 bases. The CDR3 consists of 14 residues. Trimming cost V 5 bases and J 6 bases; bases outside gene matches: 7. Germline lookup yields CDR1 SNHLY and CDR2 FYNNEI. CDR3 nucleotides: TGTGCCAGCAGTCCCCGACAGGGCAGTCAGCCCCAGCATTTT. Protein sequence: CASSPRQGSQPQHF.

The chain combines TRBV4-3 with TRBJ2-1; 12 positions match TRBD2. This CDR3 is 18 amino acids long. CDR1 LGHNA and CDR2 YSLEER come from the germline V gene. With 0 bases clipped from V and 7 bases from J, the junction kept 10 bases outside the gene matches. Here the CDR3 reads CASSQESASGGASNEQFF. CDR3 in DNA: TGCGCCAGCAGCCAAGAATCGGCTAGCGGGGGGGCGAGTAATGAGCAGTTCTTC.

The gene calls are TRBV15 and TRBJ2-7; D is perhaps TRBD2 (6 bases). V was cut by 5 bases and J by 6 bases, with 23 bases left in between. This CDR3 has 16 amino acids. Looked up from germline, CDR1 is LNHNV and CDR2 is YYDKDF (reference sequence). CDR3: CATSFNQGGAVREQYF. The DNA of the CDR3 is TGTGCCACCAGCTTTAACCAAGGCGGGGCTGTCCGCGAGCAGTACTTC.

The chain uses TRBV27 and TRBJ1-5; D is perhaps TRBD1 (6 bases). The CDR3 is 14 residues long. Per germline, CDR1 MNHEY and CDR2 SMNVEV (reference sequence). V lost 6 bases and J 3 bases, leaving 12 bases between the germline ends. The CDR3 DNA sequence: TGTGCCAGCAGCCGGGGGGCCGACAATCAGCCCCAGCATTTT. Translating gives CASSRGADNQPQHF.

The chain couples TRBV5-8 to TRBJ1-5, with D perhaps matching TRBD1 (5 bases). Trimming took 0 bases from V and 5 from J, leaving 9 bases between them. There are 14 residues in the CDR3. CDR1 is SGHTS and CDR2 is YDEGEE in the germline V gene. In DNA, the CDR3 is TGTGCCAGCAGCTTGGTAACGGGGGATCAGCCCCAGCATTTT. Residues: CASSLVTGDQPQHF.

The chain employs TRBV5-1 and TRBJ1-2; tentatively, D is TRBD1 (6 bases). V lost 4 bases and J lost 2, with 9 bases in between. The CDR3 sequence is 13 residues long. Germline values: CDR1 SGHRS, CDR2 YFSETQ. In DNA form, the CDR3 reads TGCGCCAGCAGCCCTGGGACAAACTATGGCTACACCTTC. It yields the protein CASSPGTNYGYTF.